This is a list of T cell receptor beta chains from one sample in a study of T cell changes during pregnancy in multiple sclerosis. Generated by immunoSEQ multiplex PCR, the TCRdb table keeps only in-frame clones and is missing some. Of some 69,000 clones in the sample, over 85% were seen once. The source material was peripheral blood, sampled in the second trimester of pregnancy. These receptors were obtained from a female donor in good health, enrolled as a control in a pregnancy study. Both conserved end residues are part of each CDR3. A D gene is named only where the DNA matches it firmly. Some rows mark clone size as missing; the rest say once, few, many or name a class of expanded clone.

d_gene	v_gene	j_gene	abundance	len	CDR3aa	CDR3nt
-	TRBV10-3	TRBJ2-1	-	20	CAISGPSVETPTGRVDEQFF	TGTGCCATCAGTGGGCCATCAGTGGAGACTCCCACAGGGAGGGTCGATGAGCAGTTCTTC
TRBD1	TRBV30	TRBJ2-7	-	14	CAWGTGTVAYEQYF	TGTGCCTGGGGGACAGGGACAGTAGCTTACGAGCAGTACTTC
-	TRBV5-1	TRBJ1-2	-	13	CASSSGQIYGYTF	TGCGCCAGCAGCTCCGGACAGATCTATGGCTACACCTTC
-	TRBV2	TRBJ2-7	-	14	CASSAGLAGAEQYF	TGTGCCAGCAGTGCCGGGCTAGCCGGTGCCGAGCAGTACTTC
-	TRBV6-4	TRBJ1-1	-	13	CASSEQGNTEAFF	TGTGCCAGCAGTGAGCAGGGGAACACTGAAGCTTTCTTT
TRBD1	TRBV28	TRBJ1-6	once	14	CATHTGTVNSPLHF	TGTGCCACCCACACCGGGACAGTTAATTCACCCCTCCACTTT
TRBD1	TRBV2	TRBJ1-2	once	11	CASPDRGGYTF	TGTGCCAGCCCTGACAGGGGCGGCTACACCTTC
TRBD1	TRBV18	TRBJ1-2	-	17	CASSPTTSRGLDYGYTF	TGTGCCAGCTCACCTACAACTTCCAGGGGGCTCGACTATGGCTACACCTTC
-	TRBV11-2	TRBJ1-2	-	15	CASSQAGQGFYGYTF	TGTGCCAGCAGCCAGGCGGGTCAGGGGTTCTATGGCTACACCTTC
-	TRBV4-3	TRBJ2-2	once	16	CASSQGVQSGTGELFF	TGCGCCAGCAGCCAAGGGGTCCAGAGCGGGACCGGGGAGCTGTTTTTT
-	TRBV5-4	TRBJ2-7	-	16	CASSPSVGTFSYEQYF	TGTGCCAGCAGCCCCTCTGTGGGGACATTCTCCTACGAGCAGTACTTC
TRBD1	TRBV4-1	TRBJ1-5	-	17	CASSQGTRTGPNQPQHF	TGCGCCAGCAGCCAAGGCACGAGGACAGGGCCGAATCAGCCCCAGCATTTT
TRBD2	TRBV7-9	TRBJ2-3	-	17	CASSRPKSGGDTDTQYF	TGTGCCAGCAGCAGGCCAAAAAGCGGGGGAGACACAGATACGCAGTATTTT
-	TRBV6-5	TRBJ1-6	-	15	CASSYDGPYYSPLHF	TGTGCCAGCAGTTACGATGGGCCTTATTATTCACCCCTCCACTTT
TRBD1	TRBV7-2	TRBJ1-1	-	13	CASSPRGIAEAFF	TGTGCCAGCAGCCCCAGGGGGATTGCTGAAGCTTTCTTT
-	TRBV5-6	TRBJ2-7	-	15	CASSFSRQPSYEQYF	TGTGCCAGCAGCTTCTCTAGGCAACCCTCCTACGAGCAGTACTTC
TRBD2	TRBV9	TRBJ2-2	-	16	CASSVPSGGASGELFF	TGTGCCAGCAGCGTACCGAGCGGGGGGGCCTCCGGGGAGCTGTTTTTT
-	TRBV29-1	TRBJ1-5	-	12	CSVITEGQPQHF	TGCAGCGTTATTACAGAGGGTCAGCCCCAGCATTTT
-	TRBV27	TRBJ2-3	once	17	CASSLLTQGTGTDTQYF	TGTGCCAGCAGTTTACTCACTCAGGGAACTGGCACAGATACGCAGTATTTT
-	TRBV5-8	TRBJ2-7	once	15	CASSSEGVRSYEQYF	TGTGCCAGCAGCTCCGAGGGGGTCCGCTCCTACGAGCAGTACTTC
-	TRBV28	TRBJ1-2	-	16	CASSPDSGRINYGYTF	TGTGCCAGCAGCCCCGATTCAGGGAGGATTAACTATGGCTACACCTTC
TRBD1	TRBV19	TRBJ1-6	-	17	CASSIDRESSYNSPLHF	TGTGCCAGTAGCATTGACAGGGAGAGCTCCTATAATTCACCCCTCCACTTT
TRBD2	TRBV7-7	TRBJ2-1	few	21	CASSLRVRLAGGPHPYNEQFF	TGTGCTAGCAGCTTACGAGTGAGACTAGCGGGGGGGCCCCACCCCTACAATGAGCAGTTCTTC
-	TRBV6-6	TRBJ2-7	-	11	CASSYNRLTYF	TGTGCCAGCAGTTACAACAGGCTGACGTACTTC
-	TRBV11-2	TRBJ1-3	-	15	CASSLDMRSGNTIYF	TGTGCCAGCAGCTTAGATATGCGCTCTGGAAACACCATATATTTT
TRBD2	TRBV7-2	TRBJ2-5	-	18	CASSLRTSGQLYQETQYF	TGTGCCAGCAGCTTAAGGACTAGCGGTCAACTGTACCAAGAGACCCAGTACTTC
-	TRBV5-1	TRBJ2-1	-	17	CASSLVRGGSSYNEQFF	TGCGCCAGCAGCTTGGTAAGGGGGGGCAGCTCCTACAATGAGCAGTTCTTC
-	TRBV5-1	TRBJ2-7	few	13	CASSVGDSYEQYF	TGCGCCAGCAGCGTGGGCGACTCCTACGAGCAGTACTTC
TRBD2	TRBV5-1	TRBJ2-3	-	15	CASRGPSGGTDTQYF	TGCGCCAGCAGAGGGCCTAGCGGGGGCACAGATACGCAGTATTTT
TRBD2	TRBV9	TRBJ2-2	-	15	CASSVAGRATGELFF	TGTGCCAGCAGCGTAGCAGGGAGGGCCACCGGGGAGCTGTTTTTT
TRBD1	TRBV6-5	TRBJ1-4	few	15	CASSPVRGLGEKLFF	TGTGCCAGCAGTCCCGTCAGGGGGCTTGGCGAAAAACTGTTTTTT
-	TRBV11-2	TRBJ1-1	-	13	CASSYTVRTEAFF	TGTGCCAGCAGCTATACCGTCAGAACTGAAGCTTTCTTT
-	TRBV7-2	TRBJ1-2	-	11	CASSLVYGYTF	TGTGCCAGCAGCCTTGTCTATGGCTACACCTTC
-	TRBV7-8	TRBJ1-1	-	17	CASSLRASGSFWTEAFF	TGTGCCAGCAGCCTCCGGGCATCAGGGTCCTTTTGGACTGAAGCTTTCTTT
-	TRBV9	TRBJ1-5	-	14	CASSGGTLNQPQHF	TGTGCCAGCAGCGGAGGGACTCTTAATCAGCCCCAGCATTTT
TRBD1	TRBV7-2	TRBJ2-5	-	16	CASSSPDRIPQETQYF	TGTGCCAGCAGCTCCCCGGACAGGATCCCCCAAGAGACCCAGTACTTC
TRBD1	TRBV6-5	TRBJ1-3	-	16	CASSYSRQGAGNTIYF	TGTGCCAGCAGTTACTCACGACAGGGGGCTGGAAACACCATATATTTT
-	TRBV7-9	TRBJ1-1	-	15	CASSLSFREGAEAFF	TGTGCCAGCAGCTTATCTTTCCGAGAGGGGGCTGAAGCTTTCTTT
-	TRBV28	TRBJ2-2	-	14	CASSLRGIFGELFF	TGTGCCAGCAGTTTACGAGGGATATTCGGGGAGCTGTTTTTT
-	TRBV12-5	TRBJ2-1	once	13	CASGFSYNNEQFF	TGTGCTAGTGGTTTTTCTTACAACAATGAGCAGTTCTTC
TRBD1	TRBV6-1	TRBJ1-5	-	14	CASSDNRGNQPQHF	TGTGCCAGCAGTGACAACAGGGGGAATCAGCCCCAGCATTTT
-	TRBV4-3	TRBJ2-7	-	15	CASSQGVGSAYEQYF	TGCGCCAGCAGCCAAGGGGTTGGTAGCGCCTACGAGCAGTACTTC
TRBD1	TRBV6-5	TRBJ1-5	-	15	CASRDGQGLNQPQHF	TGTGCCAGCAGAGATGGACAGGGGTTGAATCAGCCCCAGCATTTT
TRBD1	TRBV2	TRBJ2-6	-	17	CASRPGQGLSGANVLTF	TGTGCCAGCAGGCCGGGACAGGGCCTCTCTGGGGCCAACGTCCTGACTTTC
TRBD2	TRBV27	TRBJ2-1	-	15	CASSFLAGGPGEQFF	TGTGCCAGCAGTTTTTTAGCGGGGGGGCCTGGTGAGCAGTTCTTC
-	TRBV29-1	TRBJ1-2	once	12	CSVVPGNHGYTF	TGCAGCGTGGTCCCAGGGAATCATGGCTACACCTTC
-	TRBV18	TRBJ1-5	-	13	CASSPLRAQPQHF	TGTGCCAGCTCACCACTAAGAGCACAGCCCCAGCATTTT
TRBD1	TRBV9	TRBJ1-5	-	15	CASSPGQGERQPQHF	TGTGCCAGCAGCCCGGGACAGGGGGAAAGGCAGCCCCAGCATTTT
TRBD1	TRBV5-1	TRBJ2-7	once	14	CASSAGTGDYEQYF	TGCGCCAGCAGCGCTGGGACAGGGGACTACGAGCAGTACTTC
TRBD1	TRBV5-1	TRBJ2-2	-	15	CASSSDRAHTGELFF	TGCGCCAGCAGCTCAGACAGGGCCCACACCGGGGAGCTGTTTTTT
-	TRBV7-8	TRBJ2-3	-	16	CASSLRDPGGGDTQYF	TGTGCCAGCAGCTTAAGGGACCCCGGGGGTGGAGATACGCAGTATTTT
TRBD2	TRBV4-2	TRBJ2-1	-	17	CASSQDPSGGASNEQFF	TGTGCCAGCAGCCAAGATCCCAGCGGGGGGGCCTCCAATGAGCAGTTCTTC
-	TRBV5-6	TRBJ2-1	-	14	CASSFLAAAFEQFF	TGTGCCAGCAGCTTTTTAGCGGCTGCATTTGAGCAGTTCTTC
-	TRBV27	TRBJ2-3	few	14	CASSFGRVRDTQYF	TGTGCCAGCAGTTTCGGCAGGGTGAGAGATACGCAGTATTTT
TRBD1	TRBV6-5	TRBJ2-7	-	14	CASSSGQVYYEQYF	TGTGCCAGCAGTTCCGGACAGGTCTACTACGAGCAGTACTTC
-	TRBV10-3	TRBJ2-5	-	16	CAISDPVGAHQETQYF	TGTGCCATCAGTGATCCAGTGGGGGCCCACCAAGAGACCCAGTACTTC